These 13 T cell receptor beta chains originate from one sample sequenced in a study of T cells in Graves' hyperthyroidism and ophthalmopathy. Researchers amplified the TCR beta CDR3 regions from RNA transcripts. Using the HTBI primer set, a first-round RT-PCR was run on the TCR CDR3. One entry per CDR3 protein, called by TCRdb with MiXCR from the multiplex PCR reads. The top ten hold roughly 33% of the sample, which has about 400,000 distinct CDR3 sequences, more than 12% seen once. The sample comprised blood. The origin of the receptors is a young woman with Graves' hyperthyroidism.

The chain is built from TRBV12-3 or TRBV12-4 and TRBJ2-7, with a tentative D call TRBD1 (6 bases). The ends were cut back, 3 bases at V and 6 bases at J, with 15 bases in the middle. The CDR3 sequence is 14 residues long. DNA for the CDR3: TGTGCCAGCAGTTTGGGGGCGCAAATACCCGAGCAGTACTTC. As protein: CASSLGAQIPEQYF.

V is TRBV6-2 or TRBV6-3 and J is TRBJ2-5, with 12 nucleotides matching TRBD2. Germline V gene lookup returns CDR1 MNHEY and CDR2 SVGEGT. Unmatched junction bases numbered 9, after V lost 5 bases and J lost 5 bases. The CDR3 covers 16 residues. This chain's CDR3 is CASSASSGRAGETQYF. The CDR3 DNA reads as TGTGCCAGCAGTGCGTCTAGCGGGAGGGCCGGTGAGACCCAGTACTTC.

The sample holds many counts of this clonotype. The V gene is TRBV24-1, the J gene TRBJ2-1, with D unresolved. Trimming removed 7 bases at V and 0 bases at J, with 9 bases between. Germline V gives CDR1 KGHDR, CDR2 SFDVKD. The CDR3 runs 14 residues. CDR3 sequence: CATRAESSYNEQFF. Here the CDR3 DNA reads TGTGCCACCAGGGCAGAGAGCTCCTACAATGAGCAGTTCTTC.

This clonotype was seen only a few times. At one end the junction does not follow the germline gene, possibly because of a read error. This chain connects TRBV2 to TRBJ2-1, with 7 bases aligning to TRBD2. CDR1 SNHLY and CDR2 FYNNEI come from the germline V gene. This CDR3 has 12 residues. CDR3 nucleotides: TGTGCCAGCAGTGGCGGGAGCAATGAGCAGTCCTTC. It yields the protein CASSGGSNEQSF.

This clonotype was observed many times. The rearrangement links TRBV6-1 to TRBJ1-1; the D is unclear. The germline V gene has CDR1 MNHNS and CDR2 SASEGT. The CDR3 spans 14 residues. V lost 8 bases and J 0 bases, leaving 13 bases between the germline ends. CDR3 nucleotides: TGTGCCAGCGAGGCAGGCACTGTGAACACTGAAGCTTTCTTT. Translating gives CASEAGTVNTEAFF.

The chain combines TRBV29-1 with TRBJ2-3; 7 positions match TRBD1. There are 14 residues in the CDR3. The germline V gene has CDR1 SQVTM and CDR2 ANQGSEA. Trimming at V came to 4 bases and at J to 2 bases, leaving 6 bases not matched to a gene. The DNA for the CDR3 is TGCAGCGTTGCGGGGACAGAGTACACAGATACGCAGTATTTT. It is translated as CSVAGTEYTDTQYF.

This clonotype was seen more than once but under ten times. The chain links TRBV20-1 to TRBJ2-3; D perhaps matches TRBD1 (6 bases). The CDR3 consists of 16 residues. The germline V gene has CDR1 DFQATT and CDR2 SNEGSKA (reference sequence). Trimming removed 0 bases at V and 0 bases at J, with 13 bases between. The CDR3 spells CSARDRAGDSTDTQYF. The CDR3 DNA reads as TGCAGTGCTAGAGATCGGGCAGGGGACAGCACAGATACGCAGTATTTT.

This clonotype was picked up many times. The J gene is TRBJ1-1, the V gene TRBV20-1, with 7 bases lining up with TRBD1. This CDR3 region has 14 residues. The ends lost 3 bases at V and 0 bases at J; junction bases unmatched: 4. CDR1 is DFQATT, CDR2 SNEGSKA, per germline (reference sequence). As DNA, the CDR3 is TGCAGTGCTAGTCCCAGGGGGATGAACACTGAAGCTTTCTTT. Translated: CSASPRGMNTEAFF.

V and J are TRBV7-9 and TRBJ2-5, with a weak D call TRBD2 (7 bases). CDR1 and CDR2 from the germline V gene are SEHNR and FQNEAQ (reference sequence). V dropped 5 bases and J dropped 4 bases, with 23 bases sitting between them. This CDR3 contains 17 residues. This CDR3 reads CASSAGMQGGGRETQYF. The CDR3 DNA sequence: TGTGCCAGCAGCGCGGGAATGCAGGGAGGGGGGCGAGAGACCCAGTACTTC.

This clonotype was found a few times. The genes are TRBV12-3 or TRBV12-4 and TRBJ2-4; 8 bases are a match to TRBD1. The junction had 5 bases not matched to a gene; V was cut back by 7 bases and J by 3 bases. The CDR3 totals 14 residues. For the CDR3, the DNA is TGTGCCAGCACCCAGGGGGCGGGCAAAAACATTCAGTACTTC. It specifies CASTQGAGKNIQYF.

This clonotype showed up many times. The V call is TRBV7-8, the J call TRBJ2-7, with D perhaps matching TRBD1 (7 bases). This CDR3 region has 15 residues. V shed 4 bases and J shed 0 bases, with 13 bases lying between them. The V gene's germline CDR1 is SGHVS and CDR2 FQNEAQ. The CDR3 protein is CASSSGGQSSYEQYF. CDR3 bases: TGTGCCAGCAGCTCCGGGGGACAGAGCTCCTACGAGCAGTACTTC. Full variable domain (remainder filled in from reference TRBV7-8 and TRBJ2-7): GAGVSQSPRYKVAKRGQDVALRCDPISGHVSLFWYQQALGQGPEFLTYFQNEAQLDKSGLPSDRFFAERPEGSVSTLKIQRTQQEDSAVYLCASSSGGQSSYEQYFGPGTRLTVT.

The CDR3 nucleotides are TGCAGCGCACAGCCAGGGGGTCGTAACACTGAAGCTTTCTTT. It is translated as CSAQPGGRNTEAFF. The gene calls are TRBV29-1 and TRBJ1-1; TRBD1 agrees at 7 bases. Trimming removed 7 bases from V and 2 bases from J; junction bases left unmatched: 10. The CDR3 covers 14 residues. Germline V gene sequence: CDR1 SQVTM, CDR2 ANQGSEA.

This clonotype was detected many times. The rearrangement links TRBV30 to TRBJ2-7, with D possibly being TRBD1 (6 bases). V dropped 0 bases and J dropped 2 bases, with 17 bases sitting between them. Germline V gives CDR1 GTSNPN, CDR2 SVGIG (reference sequence). This CDR3 is 16 amino acids long. The CDR3 loop reads CAWSVTFRQDPYEQYF. As DNA, the CDR3 is TGTGCCTGGAGTGTCACCTTCAGACAGGACCCCTACGAGCAGTACTTC.